A single sample is the source of the 10 T cell receptor beta chains below, sequenced in a study of T cells in Graves' hyperthyroidism and ophthalmopathy (dated by TCRdb to 2018 to 2020). Preparation of the library involved multiplex PCR. The sequencing machine was an Illumina HiSeq 2000. The TCR beta CDR3 regions were amplified from the RNA transcripts. For the first round of RT-PCR on the TCR CDR3, the HTBI primer set was used together with the Qiagen OneStep RT-PCR kit. Clones were called with MiXCR by TCRdb after fastp trimmed the public reads at Q25, and only in-frame beta chains were retained. Identical CDR3 protein sequences are pooled into one entry, listed with their most common genes and DNA. The sample table shows 300,000 to 450,000 distinct CDR3 sequences, and roughly 13% are seen once. The ten largest clones capture about a fifth of the sample. Material for sequencing was blood. The receptors shown here come from a man aged 25-40 years with Graves' hyperthyroidism that later progressed to Graves' ophthalmopathy.

This clonotype was observed a few times. This rearrangement joins TRBV20-1 to TRBJ1-5; D might be TRBD1 (5 bases). The germline gives CDR1 DFQATT, CDR2 SNEGSKA (reference sequence). The CDR3 loop spans 14 amino acids. Trimming removed 6 bases from V and 2 bases from J, with 14 bases in between. The CDR3 here is CSAPPGDRNQPQHF. CDR3 nucleotides: TGCAGTGCCCCCCCGGGGGATCGCAATCAGCCCCAGCATTTT.

The V and J genes are TRBV2 and TRBJ2-7; 7 bases line up with TRBD1. Losses at the gene ends were 6 bases for V and 7 bases for J; bases not matched to a gene: 12. There are 14 residues in the CDR3. The germline CDR1 and CDR2 sequences are SNHLY and FYNNEI. The DNA for the CDR3 is TGTGCCAGCAGAACAATAGAATCGGACAGGGAGCAGTACTTC. Translating gives CASRTIESDREQYF. Drawing the rest from reference TRBV2 and TRBJ2-7, the complete variable domain is EPEVTQTPSHQVTQMGQEVILRCVPISNHLYFYWYRQILGQKVEFLVSFYNNEISEKSEIFDDQFSVERPDGSNFTLKIRSTKLEDSAMYFCASRTIESDREQYFGPGTRLTVT.

This chain joins TRBV6-1 and TRBJ2-7, with 8 bases matching TRBD1. Germline V lookup: CDR1 MNHNS, CDR2 SASEGT. The V segment lost 7 bases and the J segment 6 bases; nucleotides outside the gene matches: 11. This CDR3 is built from 14 residues. The CDR3 spells CASTVTGASIEQYF. DNA of the CDR3: TGTGCCAGCACCGTGACAGGGGCCTCCATCGAGCAGTACTTC.

V is TRBV7-6 and J is TRBJ2-7; TRBD2 aligns across 12 bases. The length of the CDR3 is 16 residues. Looked up from germline, CDR1 is SGHVS and CDR2 is FNYEAQ. V was clipped by 6 bases and J by 3 bases; unmatched bases: 9. CDR3 DNA: TGTGCCAGCAGTCCACGGGCGACTAGCGGGGGCTACGAGCAGTACTTC. It yields the protein CASSPRATSGGYEQYF.

This chain uses TRBV6-1 with TRBJ2-3; the match to TRBD1 covers 8 bases. With 6 bases clipped from V and 4 bases from J, the junction kept 9 bases outside the gene matches. From germline, CDR1 is MNHNS and CDR2 SASEGT. This CDR3 comprises 15 residues. CDR3 amino acids: CASSQEGRGPDTQYF. Here the CDR3 DNA reads TGTGCCAGCAGCCAGGAGGGCAGGGGGCCAGATACGCAGTATTTT.

This clonotype was detected only a few times. This chain links TRBV5-1 with TRBJ2-5; 8 bases align to TRBD1. Unmatched junction bases numbered 7, after V lost 2 bases and J lost 4 bases. The CDR3 extends over 15 amino acids. Per germline, CDR1 SGHRS and CDR2 YFSETQ. CDR3 protein: CASSLQGVVRETQYF. CDR3 nucleotides: TGCGCCAGCAGCTTACAGGGGGTTGTCCGAGAGACCCAGTACTTC.

This clonotype was seen a few times. At one end the junction does not follow the germline gene, possibly because of a read error. The CDR3 DNA reads TGTGCCAGCAGTCAACAGGGGGCTGGGGCCAACGTCCTGACCTTC. Its translation: CASSQQGAGANVLTF. This rearrangement joins TRBV12-3 or TRBV12-4 to TRBJ2-6; 9 nucleotides agree with TRBD1. The CDR3 consists of 15 residues.

This clonotype was observed many times. V is TRBV2 and J is TRBJ2-3; 9 bases fit TRBD2. Germline loops: CDR1 SNHLY, CDR2 FYNNEI. With 1 base clipped from V and 6 bases from J, the junction kept 5 bases outside the gene matches. This CDR3 is built from 15 residues. CDR3 amino acids: CASSEGLAGSDTQYF. In DNA, the CDR3 is TGTGCCAGCAGTGAAGGTCTAGCGGGGAGCGATACGCAGTATTTT.

The chain is built from TRBV7-2 and TRBJ2-7, with 8 bases lining up with TRBD1. The CDR3 runs 17 residues. The germline V gene has CDR1 SGHTA and CDR2 FQGNSA. J gave up 3 bases and V 1 base, and 11 bases lay outside the gene matches. The CDR3 here is CASSLVLVGQGSYEQYF. The CDR3 region has the DNA TGTGCCAGCAGCTTAGTACTCGTCGGACAGGGTAGCTACGAGCAGTACTTC.

Only a few counts were recorded for this clonotype. V usage is TRBV20-1 and J usage is TRBJ1-5; the D gene is possibly TRBD1 (5 bases). CDR3 size: 13 residues. The V and J ends lost 8 bases and 0 bases respectively, with 11 bases between them. Germline loops: CDR1 DFQATT, CDR2 SNEGSKA (reference sequence). This chain's CDR3 is CSTLRDSNQPQHF. The CDR3, as DNA: TGCAGTACACTCAGGGATAGCAATCAGCCCCAGCATTTT.